The 22 T cell receptor beta chains below all came from one sample that was sequenced in a study of Tregs in tolerant kidney transplant recipients. Libraries were prepared by immunoSEQ multiplex PCR; TCRdb keeps only in-frame clonotypes and omits some of them. There are 30,000 to 35,000 clones in the sample, with under 9% held by the top ten. The material sequenced was CD8+ T cells from blood, taken before the transplant. All receptors come from a human donor who received a combined kidney and bone marrow transplant.

On this clone: The read ends 3 residues before the CDR3 terminus; that terminus is restored from the germline J gene. The genes are TRBV19 and TRBJ2-2; D remains unclear. Germline lookup yields CDR1 LNHDA and CDR2 SQIVND (reference sequence). The CDR3 totals 13 residues. V lost 8 bases to trimming and J lost 4 bases, with 11 bases between them. The CDR3 loop is CASPKPGTGELFF. The CDR3 bases that were read are TGTGCCAGTCCTAAACCCGGCACCGGGGAG.

About this clone itself: With the read ending 3 residues before the CDR3 end, the germline J gene is used to fill in that end. The rearrangement uses TRBV5-6 and TRBJ2-5, with a tentative D call TRBD1 (6 bases). The CDR3 covers 14 residues. Germline CDR1 is SGHDT and CDR2 is YYEEEE. The V gene lost 9 bases and the J gene lost 3 bases, with 18 bases spanning the gap. CDR3 region: CATVSQGRKETQYF. The CDR3 bases that were read are TGTGCCACCGTTTCCCAGGGGCGCAAAGAGACC.

Details on this clone: The read falls 3 residues short of the CDR3 end, and the missing part is taken from the germline J gene. This sequence joins TRBV7-9 and TRBJ1-5; unclear D gene. Germline loops: CDR1 SEHNR, CDR2 FQNEAQ (reference sequence). V lost 3 bases to trimming and J lost 4 bases, with 4 bases between them. This CDR3 region has 12 residues. CDR3 amino acids: CASSFYNQPQHF. The CDR3 bases that were read are TGTGCCAGCAGCTTTTATAATCAGCCC. The full variable domain, with the rest looked up from reference TRBV7-9 and TRBJ1-5, is DTGVSQNPRHKITKRGQNVTFRCDPISEHNRLYWYRQTLGQGPEFLTYFQNEAQLEKSRLLSDRFSAERPKGSFSTLEIQRTEQGDSAMYLCASSFYNQPQHFGDGTRLSIL.

Of note for this clone: The sequenced fragment ends 3 residues before the CDR3 boundary, so the rest is inferred from the germline J gene. The J gene is TRBJ2-7, the V gene TRBV7-9; 8 positions match TRBD2. V shed 4 bases, J shed 4 bases, and the junction held 9 bases outside the gene matches. The CDR3 totals 15 residues. Germline V gene sequence: CDR1 SEHNR, CDR2 FQNEAQ (reference sequence). The CDR3 loop reads CASSYGRGGIYEQYF. The DNA read from the CDR3 is TGTGCCAGCAGCTACGGGAGGGGTGGGATATACGAG. Combining the CDR3 with reference TRBV7-9 and TRBJ2-7 gives the whole variable domain DTGVSQNPRHKITKRGQNVTFRCDPISEHNRLYWYRQTLGQGPEFLTYFQNEAQLEKSRLLSDRFSAERPKGSFSTLEIQRTEQGDSAMYLCASSYGRGGIYEQYFGPGTRLTVT.

Concerning this clone: The read terminates 3 residues before the CDR3 end, so the remaining end is supplied by the germline J gene. The gene calls are TRBV20-1 and TRBJ2-5; 8 bases are a match to TRBD2. Germline V lookup: CDR1 DFQATT, CDR2 SNEGSKA (reference sequence). CDR3 length equals 13 residues. J lost 4 bases, V lost 3 bases, and 4 bases had no gene match. The CDR3 sequence: CSASRGGPETQYF. CDR3 DNA (partial): TGCAGTGCTAGTCGGGGGGGCCCAGAGACC.

Comment on this clone: The CDR3 end is not reached by the read, which stops 3 residues before it; the germline J gene fills it in. This chain joins TRBV7-2 and TRBJ2-7; 8 nucleotides line up with TRBD2. Per the germline V gene, CDR1 is SGHTA and CDR2 is FQGNSA. The CDR3 sequence is 15 residues long. V was pared by 4 bases and J by 0 bases, with 5 bases of the junction left unmatched. CDR3 sequence reads: CASSSLAGPSYEQYF. CDR3 DNA (partial): TGTGCCAGCAGCTCTCTAGCGGGTCCCTCCTACGAG. The entire variable domain, with the rest obtained from reference TRBV7-2 and TRBJ2-7, is as follows: GAGVSQSPSNKVTEKGKDVELRCDPISGHTALYWYRQSLGQGLEFLIYFQGNSAPDKSGLPSDRFSAERTGGSVSTLTIQRTQQEDSAVYLCASSSLAGPSYEQYFGPGTRLTVT.

To note about this clone: From the germline J gene comes the end of the CDR3, since the read stops 3 residues before it. This chain joins TRBV20-1 and TRBJ2-1, with TRBD1 identical over 8 bases. CDR1 DFQATT and CDR2 SNEGSKA come from the germline V gene (reference sequence). V lost 6 bases to trimming and J lost 1 base; unmatched junction nucleotides: 8. This CDR3 region has 15 residues. CDR3 amino acids: CSARNTGGSYNEQFF. The sequenced CDR3 bases are TGCAGTGCAAGGAATACAGGGGGTTCCTACAATGAG.

About this clone: The sequenced fragment ends 3 residues before the CDR3 boundary, so the rest is inferred from the germline J gene. The chain employs TRBV2 and TRBJ1-1; TRBD1 is a possible D gene (5 bases). Trimming removed 11 bases at V and 4 bases at J, with 20 bases between. Germline V gives CDR1 SNHLY, CDR2 FYNNEI. This CDR3 is built from 14 residues. The CDR3 protein is CARSRRGSLTEAFF. The CDR3 DNA, read in part, is TGTGCCCGATCTCGACGGGGGTCGCTCACTGAA.

Comment on this clone: The CDR3 end lies 3 residues beyond the end of the read and is filled in from the germline J gene. The chain combines TRBV20-1 with TRBJ2-3; TRBD1 agrees at 8 bases. V was clipped by 7 bases and J by 6 bases; unmatched bases: 9. Germline values: CDR1 DFQATT, CDR2 SNEGSKA (reference sequence). The CDR3 contains 13 residues. CDR3 loop: CSGGQVISDTQYF. The sequenced CDR3 bases are TGCAGTGGGGGACAGGTAATAAGTGATACG.

Notes on this clone: The read halts 3 residues ahead of the CDR3 end, with the missing end drawn from the germline J gene. This chain joins TRBV14 and TRBJ1-2, with D maybe TRBD1 (5 bases). The CDR3 loop spans 14 amino acids. Per germline, CDR1 SGHDN and CDR2 FVKESK. The ends were cut back, 1 base at V and 4 bases at J, with 10 bases in the middle. CDR3 sequence reads: CASSQVGGAYGYTF. The covered CDR3 bases are TGTGCCAGCAGCCAAGTCGGAGGGGCCTATGGC.

As for this clone: The read gets to within 3 residues of the CDR3 end, and the germline J gene fills in the rest. The chain employs TRBV19 and TRBJ2-7; the D gene is possibly TRBD2 (6 bases). Germline lookup yields CDR1 LNHDA and CDR2 SQIVND (reference sequence). The CDR3 totals 14 residues. V was cut by 4 bases and J by 3 bases, with 13 bases left in between. The sequenced CDR3 bases are TGTGCCAGTAGTAAAGGGGACTCTCTCTACGAG. Its translation is CASSKGDSLYE. The whole CDR3 protein reads CASSKGDSLYEQYF.

Remarks on this clone: The sequence runs out 3 residues before the end of the CDR3; the remainder is reconstructed from the germline J gene. Other DNA sequences in this specimen translate into the identical CDR3. The chain recombines TRBV7-6 with TRBJ2-7; D perhaps matches TRBD1 (5 bases). The V end lost 0 bases, the J end lost 1 base, and 7 bases lay between the germline ends. This CDR3 is built from 14 residues. CDR1 is SGHVS and CDR2 is FNYEAQ in the germline V gene. The CDR3 spells CASSLAAGSYEQYF. The covered CDR3 bases are TGTGCCAGCAGCTTAGCGGCAGGGTCCTACGAG.

As for this clone: The CDR3 extends 3 residues past the end of the read, so its final part is completed from the germline J gene. V and J are TRBV11-2 and TRBJ1-2, with D perhaps TRBD1 (5 bases). The germline CDR1 and CDR2 sequences are SGHAT and FQNNGV. Trimming shortened V by 0 bases and J by 6 bases, and 14 bases separated the two germline ends. The CDR3 totals 15 residues. The sequenced CDR3 bases are TGTGCCAGCAGCTTAGATTCTGGGGGGTTTAATGGC. Encoded protein: CASSLDSGGFNG. In full, the CDR3 is CASSLDSGGFNGYTF.

Comments on this clone: The CDR3 end is not reached by the read, which stops 3 residues before it; the germline J gene fills it in. This sequence joins TRBV7-2 and TRBJ2-2; 7 bases match TRBD1. V lost 4 bases to trimming and J lost 1 base; unmatched junction nucleotides: 3. The germline CDR1 and CDR2 sequences are SGHTA and FQGNSA. This CDR3 region has 15 residues. The chain's CDR3 is CASSWDRLNTGELFF. CDR3 DNA (partial): TGTGCCAGCAGCTGGGACAGACTGAACACCGGGGAG. Together with reference TRBV7-2 and TRBJ2-2, the CDR3 gives the full variable domain: GAGVSQSPSNKVTEKGKDVELRCDPISGHTALYWYRQSLGQGLEFLIYFQGNSAPDKSGLPSDRFSAERTGGSVSTLTIQRTQQEDSAVYLCASSWDRLNTGELFFGEGSRLTVL.

A remark on this clone: The sequenced fragment ends 3 residues before the CDR3 boundary, so the rest is inferred from the germline J gene. The chain carries TRBV6-2 or TRBV6-3 and TRBJ1-5, with TRBD1 matching 9 bases. With 2 bases clipped from V and 6 bases from J, the junction kept 2 bases outside the gene matches. Germline loops: CDR1 MNHEY, CDR2 SVGEGT. The CDR3 runs to 14 residues. The CDR3: CASSYGTGLQPQHF. The sequenced CDR3 bases are TGTGCCAGCAGTTACGGGACAGGGCTTCAGCCC.

As to this clone: The read terminates 3 residues ahead of where the CDR3 ends, so the germline J gene completes it. V usage is TRBV6-2 or TRBV6-3 and J usage is TRBJ2-7; 13 nucleotides align to TRBD2. CDR1 MNHEY and CDR2 SVGEGT come from the germline V gene. The V gene end was trimmed by 0 bases and the J gene end by 5 bases; junction bases not matched to a gene: 4. This CDR3 comprises 16 residues. The sequenced part of the CDR3 DNA is TGTGCCAGCAGTTACTCAGGACTAGCGGGAGTAGACGAG. Amino acids: CASSYSGLAGVDE. The entire CDR3 protein is CASSYSGLAGVDEQYF.

Concerning this clone itself: The missing CDR3 end, 3 residues past where the read stops, is filled in from the germline J gene. The chain recombines TRBV7-6 with TRBJ2-1; no clear D. Germline V gene lookup returns CDR1 SGHVS and CDR2 FNYEAQ. V lost 3 bases and J lost 7, with 10 bases in between. The CDR3 spans 13 residues. This chain's CDR3 is CASSLPGPNEQFF. The sequenced CDR3 bases are TGTGCCAGCAGCTTGCCAGGCCCTAATGAG.

For this clone: The read gets to within 3 residues of the CDR3 end, and the germline J gene fills in the rest. The chain is built from TRBV7-6 and TRBJ2-3; D call uncertain. V lost 5 bases and J 2 bases, leaving 8 bases between the germline ends. CDR1 SGHVS and CDR2 FNYEAQ come from the germline V gene. The CDR3 is made up of 13 amino acids. CDR3 protein: CASSPRVTDTQYF. The sequenced part of the CDR3 DNA is TGTGCCAGCAGCCCTCGGGTCACAGATACG.

Remarks on this clone: The CDR3 end lies 3 residues beyond the end of the read and is filled in from the germline J gene. The V gene is TRBV10-2, the J gene TRBJ2-7; possibly TRBD1 for D (5 bases). Germline V CDR1 and CDR2: WSHSY, SAAADI. The CDR3 has 12 residues. V was cut by 7 bases and J by 2 bases, with 9 bases left in between. This CDR3 is CASKTDTYEQYF. Incomplete CDR3 DNA: TGCGCCAGCAAGACGGACACCTACGAG.

Remarks on this clone: The read falls 3 residues short of the CDR3 end, and the missing part is taken from the germline J gene. The V and J genes are TRBV6-1 and TRBJ2-2; 8 bases match TRBD1. The CDR3 has 14 amino acids. After removal of 4 bases from V and 4 bases from J, the junction contained 2 bases not matched to a gene. Germline lookup yields CDR1 MNHNS and CDR2 SASEGT. Incomplete CDR3 DNA: TGTGCCAGCAGTGTACAGGGGGTCACCGGGGAG. It is translated as CASSVQGVTGE. The whole CDR3 protein is CASSVQGVTGELFF.

Comments on this clone: The read finishes 3 residues shy of the CDR3 end, and the germline J gene is used to complete it. This chain uses TRBV6-1 with TRBJ1-6; a weak D match, TRBD1 (6 bases). Germline values: CDR1 MNHNS, CDR2 SASEGT. Trimming stripped 0 bases from V and 9 bases from J, with 12 bases between. The CDR3 contains 15 residues. CDR3 DNA (partial): TGTGCCAGCAGTGAAGCTAGGGCAGGGGTTTCACCC. Encoded protein: CASSEARAGVSP. From start to end, the CDR3 is CASSEARAGVSPLHF.

A note on this clone: The read halts 3 residues ahead of the CDR3 end, with the missing end drawn from the germline J gene. The chain carries TRBV14 and TRBJ2-4; 12 bases fit TRBD1. This CDR3 has 20 residues. The germline V gene has CDR1 SGHDN and CDR2 FVKESK. The trim removed 2 bases at V and 3 bases at J, leaving 14 bases unmatched. The CDR3 spells CASSQFFPGQGARDKNIQYF. The covered CDR3 bases are TGTGCCAGCAGCCAATTTTTTCCGGGACAGGGGGCCAGGGACAAAAACATT.